The clone carrying this TCR beta chain has only a few counts. The antigen remains unidentified. This sample is part of a study of T cell clones after liver transplantation. On the study more broadly: In this trial, immunosuppression withdrawal was attempted within 2 years of liver transplant. Study observations and caveats: Migration into the graft, not deletion, may explain lost graft donor-reactive T cells. In two subjects, few donor cells limited the measurable donor-reactive repertoire.

V lost 6 bases and J 6 bases, leaving 8 bases between the germline ends. The CDR3 extends over 10 amino acids. Germline loops: CDR1 SQVTM, CDR2 ANQGSEA. Some clones are missing from TCRdb's copy, which holds only in-frame ones; the method was immunoSEQ multiplex PCR. This table holds roughly 19,000 clones, around 75% found once. The clonotype was recovered from a human patient who received a liver transplant. Among the T cells, some may be from the graft donor. The chain employs TRBV29-1 and TRBJ1-2; D is unclear. The sample was CD8+ T cells from blood, taken approximately 54 months after liver transplant. This CDR3 is CSVVADGYTF. The CDR3 coding sequence is TGCAGCGTGGTAGCGGATGGCTACACCTTC.